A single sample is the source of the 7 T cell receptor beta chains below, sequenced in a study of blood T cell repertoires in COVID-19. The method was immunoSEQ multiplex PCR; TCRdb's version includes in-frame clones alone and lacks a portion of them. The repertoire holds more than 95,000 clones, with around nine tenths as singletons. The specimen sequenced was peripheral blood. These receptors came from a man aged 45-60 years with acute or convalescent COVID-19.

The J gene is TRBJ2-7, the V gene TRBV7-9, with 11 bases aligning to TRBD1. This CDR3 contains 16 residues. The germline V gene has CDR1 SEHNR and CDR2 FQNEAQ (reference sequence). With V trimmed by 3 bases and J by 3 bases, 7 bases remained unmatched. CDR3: CASSLSGTGGNYEQYF. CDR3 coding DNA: TGTGCCAGCAGCTTGTCCGGGACAGGGGGGAACTACGAGCAGTACTTC.

The CDR3 reads CSVELAPSTDTQYF. In DNA form, the CDR3 reads TGCAGCGTTGAACTAGCACCTAGCACAGATACGCAGTATTTT. The chain couples TRBV29-1 to TRBJ2-3, with D perhaps TRBD2 (5 bases). The CDR3 is 14 amino acids. The V gene's germline CDR1 is SQVTM and CDR2 ANQGSEA. Trimming left V 2 bases short and J 0 bases short, with 9 bases between.

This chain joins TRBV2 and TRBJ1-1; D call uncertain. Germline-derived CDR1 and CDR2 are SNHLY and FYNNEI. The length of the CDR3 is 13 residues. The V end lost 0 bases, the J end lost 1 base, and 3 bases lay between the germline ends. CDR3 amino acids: CASSEASNTEAFF. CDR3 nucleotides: TGTGCCAGCAGTGAAGCCTCGAACACTGAAGCTTTCTTT.

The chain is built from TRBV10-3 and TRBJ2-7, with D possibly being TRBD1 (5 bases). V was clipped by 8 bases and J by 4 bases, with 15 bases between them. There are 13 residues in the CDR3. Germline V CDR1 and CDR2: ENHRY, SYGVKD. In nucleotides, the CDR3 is TGTGCCATCCGAGATAGGACAACTTACGAGCAGTACTTC. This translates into CAIRDRTTYEQYF.

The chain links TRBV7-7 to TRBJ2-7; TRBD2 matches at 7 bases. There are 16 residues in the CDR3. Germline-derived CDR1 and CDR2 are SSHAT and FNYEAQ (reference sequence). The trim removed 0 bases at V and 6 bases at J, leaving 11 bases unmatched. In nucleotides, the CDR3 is TGTGCCAGCAGCTTAGCGCTAAGCGGGAATTTGGGCGAGCAGTACTTC. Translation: CASSLALSGNLGEQYF.

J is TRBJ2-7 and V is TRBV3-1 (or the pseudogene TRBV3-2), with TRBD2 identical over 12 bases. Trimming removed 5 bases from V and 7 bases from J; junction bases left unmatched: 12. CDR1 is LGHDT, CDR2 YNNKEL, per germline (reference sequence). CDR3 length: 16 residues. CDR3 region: CASSARGLAGSSEQYF. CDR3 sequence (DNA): TGTGCCAGCAGCGCCCGGGGACTAGCGGGTTCGTCAGAGCAGTACTTC.

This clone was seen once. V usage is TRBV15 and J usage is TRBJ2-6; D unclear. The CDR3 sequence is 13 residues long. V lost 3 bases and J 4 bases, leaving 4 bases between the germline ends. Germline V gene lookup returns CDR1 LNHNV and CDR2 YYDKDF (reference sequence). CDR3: CATSRSGANVLTF. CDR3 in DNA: TGTGCCACCAGCAGGAGCGGGGCCAACGTCCTGACTTTC.